The source of this T cell receptor (beta chain) is a study of response to subunit inactivated influenza vaccine. General study findings and limits: With each seasonal influenza vaccination, the authors suggested, few new T cells are recruited.

The germline gives CDR1 LGHNA, CDR2 YSLEER. The J segment lost 4 bases and the V segment lost 0 bases, leaving 5 bases of the junction unmatched. This CDR3 contains 15 residues. TCRdb itself ran the RT-PCR reads through MiXCR, one entry per CDR3 protein. The table records under 200,000 distinct CDR3 sequences, around 11% of them present only once. This clonotype was seen at least ten times. Antigen specificity is unknown. Material: CD8+ T cells sorted from PBMCs, obtained less than 25 months after vaccination. This sequence joins TRBV4-3 and TRBJ2-5, with TRBD1 identical over 7 bases. This TCR was recovered from a man aged 50 to 69 who received an inactivated influenza vaccine. The CDR3 loop reads CASSQEDNRGETQYF. The CDR3 nucleotides are TGCGCCAGCAGCCAAGAAGACAACAGGGGAGAGACCCAGTACTTC.